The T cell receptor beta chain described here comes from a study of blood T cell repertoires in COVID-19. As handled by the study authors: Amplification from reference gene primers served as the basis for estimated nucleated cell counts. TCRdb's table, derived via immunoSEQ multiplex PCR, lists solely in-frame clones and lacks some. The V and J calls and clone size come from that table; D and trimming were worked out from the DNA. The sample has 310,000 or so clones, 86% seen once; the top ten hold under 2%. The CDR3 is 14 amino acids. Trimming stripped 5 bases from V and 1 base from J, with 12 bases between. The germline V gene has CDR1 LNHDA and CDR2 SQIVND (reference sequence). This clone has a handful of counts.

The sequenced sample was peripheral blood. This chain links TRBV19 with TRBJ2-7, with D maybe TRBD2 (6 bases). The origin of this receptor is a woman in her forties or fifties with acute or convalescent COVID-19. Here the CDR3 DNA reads TGTGCCAGTAGTCGGGGGTTTCGATCCTACGAGCAGTACTTC. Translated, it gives CASSRGFRSYEQYF.